This T cell receptor (beta chain) was observed in a study of T cell responses to AZD1222 COVID-19 vaccine. Study-wide background: Second doses that came at about 4 or about 12 weeks were put together. Study outcomes and limitations: Along spike, vaccine-associated CD4 TCRs were found throughout, with dominance at 160-218 and 743-854. None of the repertoires were sampled until the peak T cell response had passed. Baseline serology detected seropositivity in only 5 or 6 AZD1222 recipients.

Sequencing used immunoSEQ multiplex PCR; TCRdb keeps in-frame clones, though not all of them. The sample lists 100,000 to 150,000 clones, roughly 90% occurring once. Remarks on this clone: What it recognizes is unknown.

Per germline, CDR1 SGHNT and CDR2 YYREEE (reference sequence). V was shortened by 0 bases and J by 2 bases, with 13 bases between the two germline ends. This CDR3 is 16 amino acids long. The sample was peripheral blood, taken on day 0 of AZD1222 vaccination. The sequence was obtained from an adult in good health. This chain joins TRBV5-4 and TRBJ2-3; possible D gene TRBD2, 6 bases. This CDR3 is CASSLGGEQNTDTQYF. The CDR3, as DNA: TGTGCCAGCAGCTTGGGGGGGGAGCAGAACACAGATACGCAGTATTTT.